This T cell receptor beta chain came from a study of the immune and genomic landscape of osteosarcoma (TCRdb year 2020). About the full investigation: The overall cohort was composed of roughly 50 pediatric and adult patients with high-grade osteosarcoma, and a median age at diagnosis of roughly 25 years (range roughly 5-90) was recorded. The cohort was enriched for poor-risk disease, as unfavorable pathologic response to standard therapy was shown in under 80% of the cohort and just over 65% of the cohort were deceased. In the overall cohort, 60% of patients were male, and roughly 75% had localized disease at diagnosis. To define immunogenic potential, the study profiled osteosarcoma specimens using whole genome, RNA and T-cell receptor sequencing along with immunohistochemistry and reverse phase protein arrays. The osteosarcoma immunogenomic landscape was characterized by integrating TCR sequencing results with transcriptome, protein array and immunostaining data. The study aimed to explain the limited clinical activity of immune checkpoint inhibitors in osteosarcoma. Three patients contributed a couple of samples from the same tumor site.

TCR beta chain CDR3 regions were immunosequenced with the ImmunoSEQ Assay (Adaptive Biotechnologies). In the original analysis: TCRB rearrangements, read counts, read proportions and gene usage were exported through the ImmunoSEQ Analyzer platform. T-cell clonality was calculated from productive rearrangements as 1 minus Pielou's evenness. In the clonal space homeostasis analysis, clonotypes were binned as rare, small, medium, large or hyperexpanded (0.01 to 1 of the repertoire). TCR productive clonality was compared across immune clusters C1, C2 and C3 using the Wilcoxon rank sum test. Drawn from immuneACCESS, this table holds only the in-frame rearrangements with V and J called that TCRdb kept. Clones are partly lost; checked studies trace under half to an unresolved V gene and leave the rest unexplained. V and J calls and clone size come straight from that table; D and trimming were deduced from the DNA. Across this sample there are under 11,000 clones, with about 72% seen only once. The ten largest account for more than 15% of the sample.

CDR1 and CDR2, per the germline V gene (reference sequence), are SGHNT and YYREEE. Inclusive of the bounding cysteine and phenylalanine, the CDR3 is 14 residues long. The kept DNA is CDR3 alone, 42 bases in frame from the first base. The trim is 3 bases for V and 4 bases for J, with a gap of 13 bases between the germline ends. Post-treatment primary, local recurrence and metastasis tumors from poor-prognosis patients were used as specimens. Study-wide findings and limitations: Overall, productive TCR clonality was low, with an average of 0.09 and a maximum of 0.3, which suggests limited T-cell clonal expansion. Because osteosarcoma is rare and all possible samples were collected, sample size was not determined by any statistical method. In five cases a single hyperexpanded clone dominated the repertoire, and each of those five cases had fewer than 100 T-cell clonotypes. Along with the frozen tumor specimens, matched blood was collected from just a couple of patients. Clonality benchmarks came from external normal skin and healthy peripheral blood data rather than matched normal tissue. TCR productive clonality was higher in the immune-hot C3 cluster than the cold C1 cluster but still low overall.

This clone was recorded only once. The antigen it recognizes is unknown. Within one base of it there is no much larger clone, and no base qualities were kept. The source material was osteosarcoma tumor tissue from the lung. This receptor chain uses TRBV5-4 and TRBJ2-5; the D gene is perhaps TRBD1, from 6 matching bases. This sequence originates from a human donor with osteosarcoma. The DNA reads as follows: TGTGCCAGCAGCTCACAGGGCGCCCGAGAGACCCAGTACTTC. This yields the protein CASSSQGARETQYF.